The sequence of this T cell receptor beta chain was determined in a study of cytomegalovirus exposure and HLA in healthy donors. On this clone itself: What it binds is unknown.

60 Vbeta and 13 Jbeta primers were used in PCR. Profiling relied on immunoSEQ multiplex PCR, and the TCRdb table lists in-frame clones only, not all of them. This sample has under 200,000 clones, with around 80% found just once. Donors counted as nominally healthy when sampled, yet unrecorded immune exposures were likely. From germline, CDR1 is SQVTM and CDR2 ANQGSEA. V lost 0 bases and J lost 10, with 9 bases in between. This CDR3 region has 11 residues. Findings and limits, study-wide: Usually a TCR sequence was rare, but some public TCRs were found in many donors. Accurate prediction of most subjects' HLA-A and HLA-B alleles from TCR beta sequences was reported. A previous analysis found most TCR beta V segments productive roughly 90% or roughly 30% of the time.

The chain has TRBV29-1 and TRBJ1-1; the D is unclear. This clonotype originated in a woman aged 25 to 45 in good health and CMV-seropositive. The material sequenced was PBMCs. The CDR3 sequence: CSVEDSRGAFF. As DNA, the CDR3 is TGCAGCGTTGAAGATAGCCGGGGAGCTTTCTTT.